What follows are 5 T cell receptor beta chains derived from one specimen sequenced in a study of blood T cell repertoires in COVID-19. Clones were read by immunoSEQ multiplex PCR, and TCRdb kept only the in-frame ones, dropping some. The sample includes 95,000 to 150,000 clones, approximately 83% seen only once; the top ten take roughly a quarter. What was sequenced was peripheral blood. These receptor sequences come from a woman aged 80 or over with acute or convalescent COVID-19.

The rearrangement links TRBV18 to TRBJ2-3, with TRBD1 matching over 9 bases. V shed 0 bases and J 4 bases; nucleotides not matched to a gene: 5. The CDR3 is made up of 16 amino acids. Germline V CDR1 and CDR2: KGHSH, LQKENI. The CDR3 DNA reads as TGTGCCAGCTCACCACCCGGGACAGGGATGTCAGATACGCAGTATTTT. Encoded protein: CASSPPGTGMSDTQYF.

This clone was detected a few times. This chain connects TRBV3-1 (or the pseudogene TRBV3-2) to TRBJ1-6; D is undetermined. The CDR3 has 16 residues. Germline lookup yields CDR1 LGHDT and CDR2 YNNKEL (reference sequence). Trimming took 3 bases from V and 1 from J, leaving 10 bases between them. The CDR3 region is CASSHTPGSYNSPLHF. The CDR3 bases are TGTGCCAGCAGCCATACGCCGGGGTCCTATAATTCACCCCTCCACTTT.

The count of this clone is one. This chain links TRBV21-1 with TRBJ2-7; the table's D call TRBD1 went unverified against the DNA. TRBV21-1 is assigned pseudogene status. The CDR3 is 16 residues long. The CDR3 sequence is CASSASKGQGAYEQYF. The CDR3 coding sequence is TGTGCCAGCAGCGCGTCTAAGGGACAGGGGGCCTACGAGCAGTACTTC.

The genes are TRBV11-2 and TRBJ1-1, with no clear D. V lost 0 bases to trimming and J lost 9 bases, with 11 bases between them. The germline V gene has CDR1 SGHAT and CDR2 FQNNGV. The CDR3 runs to 13 residues. The chain's CDR3 is CASSLDAEFKAFF. The CDR3 region has the DNA TGTGCCAGCAGCTTAGATGCGGAGTTTAAAGCTTTCTTT.

The chain uses TRBV7-2 and TRBJ2-3; D is uncertain. V was trimmed by 1 base and J by 3 bases, leaving 14 bases between them. The CDR3 totals 16 residues. Looked up from germline, CDR1 is SGHTA and CDR2 is FQGNSA. As DNA, the CDR3 is TGTGCCAGCAGCTTAGGTCCCCACGGTACGACAGATACGCAGTATTTT. It translates to CASSLGPHGTTDTQYF.